The present T cell receptor beta chain was sequenced within a study of blood T cell repertoires in COVID-19. Study at large: Samples representing acute and convalescent COVID-19 were sourced from the United States, Italy and Spain. The cDNA or gDNA used as material had been derived from T cells, B-cell-depleted T cells, or PBMCs.

Methods used by the authors: Counts of nucleated cells, estimated from reference gene primer amplification, were obtained. Clones were read by immunoSEQ multiplex PCR, and TCRdb kept only the in-frame ones, dropping some. The V and J calls and clone size come from that table; D and trimming were worked out from the DNA. Among about 59,000 clones listed, approximately 78% were seen once. The V gene end was trimmed by 0 bases and the J gene end by 1 base; junction bases not matched to a gene: 14. The germline V gene has CDR1 KGHSY and CDR2 FQNENV. The CDR3 runs to 19 residues. This chain uses TRBV16 with TRBJ1-2; 7 nucleotides line up with TRBD1. Sequenced material: peripheral blood. The receptor's source is a man aged 80 or over with acute or convalescent COVID-19. The chain's CDR3 is CASSQSTPGQSLDNYGYTF. The CDR3 nucleotides are TGTGCCAGCAGCCAATCGACCCCGGGACAGAGCTTGGATAACTATGGCTACACCTTC.